Below, 23 T cell receptor beta chains from the same sample are listed, as sequenced in a study of cytomegalovirus exposure and HLA in healthy donors. The PCR employed 60 Vbeta primers together with 13 Jbeta primers. TCRdb's copy holds only in-frame clones and misses some; the assay was immunoSEQ multiplex PCR. The sample holds about 130,000 clones; 80% are singletons and the top ten take around 2.2%. The sample was PBMCs. These receptors were taken from a man aged 30 to 45 in good health and CMV-seronegative.

This rearrangement joins TRBV28 to TRBJ1-5; TRBD1 matches 8 bases. Unmatched junction bases numbered 11, after V lost 7 bases and J lost 0 bases. The CDR3 contains 17 residues. Germline V gene lookup returns CDR1 MDHEN and CDR2 SYDVKM. The CDR3 DNA sequence: TGTGCCAGCAATACGGGACAGGAACCTTATAGCAATCAGCCCCAGCATTTT. Translated, it gives CASNTGQEPYSNQPQHF.

The rearrangement links TRBV30 to TRBJ2-3, with D possibly TRBD2 on 6 matching bases. V was pared by 1 base and J by 2 bases, with 13 bases between. This CDR3 is 15 amino acids long. CDR1 is GTSNPN, CDR2 SVGIG, per germline (reference sequence). The CDR3 loop reads CAWSETRVLTDTQYF. Here the CDR3 DNA reads TGTGCCTGGAGTGAGACTAGAGTCCTCACAGATACGCAGTATTTT.

The chain employs TRBV7-9 and TRBJ1-2; D not certain. Trimming stripped 6 bases from V and 10 bases from J, with 24 bases between. CDR1 is SEHNR and CDR2 is FQNEAQ in the germline V gene (reference sequence). The CDR3 is 15 amino acids. The CDR3 sequence is CASSSRAAGPGDYTF. In nucleotides, the CDR3 is TGTGCCAGCAGTAGTAGGGCGGCAGGACCCGGGGACTACACCTTC.

In DNA, the CDR3 is TGCAGCGTTGAAAGCGCCCCGGAAAGGGGGCTTTACACTGAAGCTTTCTTT. It is translated as CSVESAPERGLYTEAFF. The chain joins TRBV29-1 to TRBJ1-1, with 7 positions matching TRBD1. This CDR3 region has 17 residues. The ends lost 2 bases at V and 3 bases at J; junction bases unmatched: 15. Looked up from germline, CDR1 is SQVTM and CDR2 is ANQGSEA.

The chain recombines TRBV28 with TRBJ1-2; D ambiguous. This CDR3 region has 14 residues. Trimming pared 7 bases from V and 3 bases from J, leaving 15 bases between. The germline V gene has CDR1 MDHEN and CDR2 SYDVKM. CDR3 amino acids: CASNELPRDYGYTF. CDR3 in DNA: TGTGCCAGCAATGAATTACCGCGCGACTATGGCTACACCTTC.

There are a few counts of this clone. The rearrangement uses TRBV2 and TRBJ1-3; D call uncertain. V lost 2 bases to trimming and J lost 7 bases, with 9 bases between them. The CDR3 spans 13 residues. Germline V gene data show CDR1 as SNHLY and CDR2 as FYNNEI. CDR3 sequence: CASSEPPGNTIYF. The CDR3 DNA sequence: TGTGCCAGCAGTGAACCCCCCGGTAACACCATATATTTT.

This clone occurred once. This chain connects TRBV10-3 to TRBJ1-3; D is possibly TRBD1 (6 bases). Trimming pared 4 bases from V and 4 bases from J, leaving 11 bases between. The CDR3 spans 14 residues. Germline V gives CDR1 ENHRY, CDR2 SYGVKD. CDR3 residues: CAISAGQGGNTIYF. The CDR3 DNA follows: TGTGCCATCAGTGCGGGGCAGGGGGGAAACACCATATATTTT.

This clone was counted a single time. The chain couples TRBV29-1 to TRBJ2-4, with D possibly being TRBD2 (5 bases). The ends were cut back, 3 bases at V and 15 bases at J, with 18 bases in the middle. This CDR3 has 12 residues. Per the germline V gene, CDR1 is SQVTM and CDR2 is ANQGSEA. CDR3 in amino acids: CSVDLGVRGMYF. The CDR3 nucleotides read TGCAGCGTTGATCTCGGGGTTCGGGGTATGTACTTC.

The gene calls are TRBV4-1 and TRBJ1-2; 7 bases fit TRBD1. Germline trimming cut 1 base from V and 4 bases from J; bases unmatched to any gene: 6. Per the germline V gene, CDR1 is MGHRA and CDR2 is YSYEKL. CDR3 length: 15 residues. The CDR3 nucleotides read TGCGCCAGCAGCCAAGGGATTCGGACAGGCTATGGCTACACCTTC. This sequence encodes CASSQGIRTGYGYTF.

V gene TRBV13 combines with J gene TRBJ2-7; 8 bases are shared with TRBD2. V was pared by 7 bases and J by 1 base, with 3 bases of the junction left unmatched. The CDR3 has 13 residues. Germline assignment: CDR1 PRHDT and CDR2 FYEKMQ (reference sequence). CDR3 region: CASTPSGSYEQYF. The CDR3 DNA sequence: TGTGCCAGCACCCCTAGCGGGTCCTACGAGCAGTACTTC.

The chain couples TRBV25-1 to TRBJ2-1; D possibly corresponds to TRBD2 (6 bases). Germline V gene sequence: CDR1 MGHDK, CDR2 SYGVNS. The CDR3 covers 16 residues. V was clipped by 4 bases and J by 6 bases, with 19 bases between them. CDR3 amino acids: CASSAPGAARLNEQFF. CDR3 sequence (DNA): TGTGCCAGCAGTGCCCCGGGAGCTGCCCGCCTCAATGAGCAGTTCTTC.

This chain uses TRBV28 with TRBJ2-3; D possibly corresponds to TRBD2 (6 bases). The V gene's germline CDR1 is MDHEN and CDR2 SYDVKM. V shed 7 bases and J shed 5 bases, with 19 bases lying between them. The CDR3 has 15 residues. In DNA, the CDR3 is TGTGCCAGCATCCCCACAGCGACCGGGGGAGATACGCAGTATTTT. Translating it yields CASIPTATGGDTQYF. Together with reference TRBV28 and TRBJ2-3, the CDR3 gives the full variable domain: DVKVTQSSRYLVKRTGEKVFLECVQDMDHENMFWYRQDPGLGLRLIYFSYDVKMKEKGDIPEGYSVSREKKERFSLILESASTNQTSMYLCASIPTATGGDTQYFGPGTRLTVL.

The gene calls are TRBV19 and TRBJ2-5, with 7 bases lining up with TRBD1. Germline trimming cut 4 bases from V and 4 bases from J; bases unmatched to any gene: 12. This CDR3 is 16 amino acids long. Germline loops: CDR1 LNHDA, CDR2 SQIVND (reference sequence). DNA for the CDR3: TGTGCCAGTAGTAAACAAACAGGGGTAACGGGAGAGACCCAGTACTTC. The encoded protein is CASSKQTGVTGETQYF.

The sample holds a few counts of this clone. This rearrangement joins TRBV2 to TRBJ1-5; no reliable D call. Between the trimmed V and J ends, which lost 6 bases and 1 base, there was a span of 10 bases. Germline V CDR1 and CDR2: SNHLY, FYNNEI. The CDR3 has 14 residues. The CDR3 DNA follows: TGTGCCAGCAGCTCTTCTATAAGCAATCAGCCCCAGCATTTT. It codes for CASSSSISNQPQHF.

This clone turned up a few times. At one end, the junction sequence differs from germline, possibly due to a read error. The chain recombines TRBV5-5 with TRBJ2-7; 9 bases are shared with TRBD2. This CDR3 contains 11 residues. Per the germline V gene, CDR1 is SGHKS and CDR2 is YYEKEE (reference sequence). This CDR3 reads CASSLAGTSNF. DNA of the CDR3: TGTGCCAGCAGCTTGGCCGGGACTAGCAACTTC. Full variable domain (remainder filled in from reference TRBV5-5 and TRBJ2-7): DAGVTQSPTHLIKTRGQQVTLRCSPISGHKSVSWYQQVLGQGPQFIFQYYEKEERGRGNFPDRFSARQFPNYSSELNVNALLLGDSALYLCASSLAGTSNFGPGTRLTVT.

The V gene is TRBV7-9, the J gene TRBJ2-4, with 11 bases fitting TRBD1. CDR1 and CDR2 (germline): SEHNR, FQNEAQ (reference sequence). The CDR3 length is 19 residues. V trimming: 2 bases; J trimming: 0 bases; junction bases outside the gene matches: 9. The CDR3 loop is CASSLRRDRGSGAKNIQYF. In DNA, the CDR3 is TGTGCCAGCAGCTTAAGGCGGGACAGGGGGTCGGGAGCCAAAAACATTCAGTACTTC.

The gene calls are TRBV4-1 and TRBJ2-2; 8 nucleotides agree with TRBD1. The CDR3 covers 16 residues. Trimming cost V 1 base and J 1 base; bases outside gene matches: 2. Germline CDR1 MGHRA, CDR2 YSYEKL. CDR3 sequence reads: CASSQGGTGNTGELFF. CDR3 bases: TGCGCCAGCAGCCAAGGTGGGACAGGGAACACCGGGGAGCTGTTTTTT.

This clone has a handful of counts. The gene calls are TRBV18 and TRBJ2-7; 10 nucleotides align to TRBD2. Looked up from germline, CDR1 is KGHSH and CDR2 is LQKENI. The CDR3 totals 17 residues. Trimming cost V 4 bases and J 0 bases; bases outside gene matches: 9. The CDR3 DNA follows: TGTGCCAGCTCACGTGGGACTAGCGAGATTTTCTCCTACGAGCAGTACTTC. The encoded protein is CASSRGTSEIFSYEQYF.

The chain has TRBV9 and TRBJ2-1; 13 bases line up with TRBD2. Germline V gene data show CDR1 as SGDLS and CDR2 as YYNGEE. J gave up 1 base and V 3 bases, and 7 bases lay outside the gene matches. The CDR3 spans 18 residues. The CDR3 loop is CASSAGLAGAGSYNEQFF. Here the CDR3 DNA reads TGTGCCAGCAGCGCCGGACTAGCGGGAGCGGGGTCCTACAATGAGCAGTTCTTC.

The J gene is TRBJ2-2, the V gene TRBV7-9; D gene ambiguous. CDR3 size: 15 residues. Germline CDR1 reads SEHNR; CDR2 reads FQNEAQ (reference sequence). Trimming removed 4 bases from V and 1 base from J, with 10 bases in between. Here the CDR3 reads CASSSTKGNTGELFF. The CDR3 bases are TGTGCCAGCAGCTCCACTAAAGGGAACACCGGGGAGCTGTTTTTT. Based on the CDR3 plus reference TRBV7-9 and TRBJ2-2, the full variable domain is DTGVSQNPRHKITKRGQNVTFRCDPISEHNRLYWYRQTLGQGPEFLTYFQNEAQLEKSRLLSDRFSAERPKGSFSTLEIQRTEQGDSAMYLCASSSTKGNTGELFFGEGSRLTVL.

This clone was recorded once. This chain joins TRBV7-2 and TRBJ2-3; D remains ambiguous. The germline gives CDR1 SGHTA, CDR2 FQGNSA. CDR3 size: 14 residues. Deletions cut 3 bases from V and 8 bases from J, with 15 bases between. Here the CDR3 reads CASSFQASDGTQYF. CDR3 nucleotides: TGTGCCAGCAGCTTCCAGGCGTCGGATGGTACGCAGTATTTT.

In this sample, this clone turned up once. The chain uses TRBV19 and TRBJ1-1; 8 bases are shared with TRBD1. Germline V CDR1 and CDR2: LNHDA, SQIVND (reference sequence). This CDR3 is 15 amino acids long. Trimming took 5 bases from V and 0 from J; bases not matched to a gene: 5. CDR3 residues: CASSPRQGMNTEAFF. CDR3 coding DNA: TGTGCCAGTAGTCCCCGACAGGGGATGAACACTGAAGCTTTCTTT.

The chain carries TRBV10-3 and TRBJ2-3; D is perhaps TRBD2 (6 bases). The CDR3 is 13 amino acids. The ends were cut back, 6 bases at V and 4 bases at J, with 11 bases in the middle. From germline, CDR1 is ENHRY and CDR2 SYGVKD. As DNA, the CDR3 is TGTGCCATCAGGGGGGGTTTGTCAGATACGCAGTATTTT. This translates into CAIRGGLSDTQYF.